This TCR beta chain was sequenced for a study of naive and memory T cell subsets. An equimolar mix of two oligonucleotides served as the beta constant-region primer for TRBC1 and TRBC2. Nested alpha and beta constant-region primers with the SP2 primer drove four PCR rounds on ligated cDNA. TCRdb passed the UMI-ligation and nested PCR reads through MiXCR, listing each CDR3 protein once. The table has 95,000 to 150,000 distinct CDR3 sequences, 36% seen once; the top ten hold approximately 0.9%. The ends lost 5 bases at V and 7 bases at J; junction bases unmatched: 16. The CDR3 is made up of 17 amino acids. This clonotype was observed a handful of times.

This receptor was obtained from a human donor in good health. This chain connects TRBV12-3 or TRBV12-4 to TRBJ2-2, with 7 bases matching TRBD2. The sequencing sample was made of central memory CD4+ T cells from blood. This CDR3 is CASSPQGRGSEGGELFF. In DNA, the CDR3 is TGTGCCAGCAGTCCCCAGGGTCGCGGGAGTGAAGGCGGGGAGCTGTTTTTT.